The T cell receptor (beta chain) under discussion was sequenced for a study of regulatory T cells in long-lasting Graves disease. Turning to the study itself: For a period under 3 months, newly diagnosed Graves' patients had taken antithyroid drugs.

Study-level findings and limits: TCR diversity was lower in persistent Graves' patients (versus newly diagnosed ones). Repertoires from persistent disease leaned toward TRBV28, TRBJ1-2 and TRBJ2-5.

Libraries of TCR beta came from iRepertoire HTBI primers plus Arm-PCR of CDR3 regions. TCRdb re-called the multiplex PCR reads through MiXCR, storing one row per CDR3 protein. The repertoire consists of about 380,000 distinct CDR3 sequences, with less than 20% occurring once and the leading ten covering 22%. Time point defined: newly diagnosed GD, antithyroid drugs for less than 3 months. PBMC-derived RNA was used for the TCR library. This clonotype was recorded at least ten times. The antigen remains undetermined. CDR1 and CDR2 from the germline V gene are ENHRY and SYGVKD. With 5 bases clipped from V and 7 bases from J, the junction kept 9 bases outside the gene matches. The CDR3 length is 14 residues.

The source of this sequence is a female donor with Graves disease. The sequencing used peripheral blood mononuclear cells (PBMCs), collected at new diagnosis, from a patient treated with antithyroid drugs. The chain joins TRBV10-3 to TRBJ1-2; 8 bases line up with TRBD1. Written as DNA, the CDR3 is TGTGCCATCAGTACAGGGGGACGGAAAAGTGGCTACACCTTC. As protein: CAISTGGRKSGYTF.